This T cell receptor (beta chain) originates from a study of cytomegalovirus exposure and HLA in healthy donors. With 60 Vbeta and 13 Jbeta primers, the PCR was carried out. Assay: immunoSEQ multiplex PCR; the TCRdb copy retains only in-frame clones and omits some. The sample holds more than 95,000 clones; about 72% are singletons and the top ten take less than 5.5%. Per germline, CDR1 SNHLY and CDR2 FYNNEI. The ends were cut back, 4 bases at V and 4 bases at J, with 10 bases in the middle. This CDR3 has 13 amino acids. This clonotype was sampled from a man over 45 in good health and CMV-seropositive. The chain recombines TRBV2 with TRBJ1-1, with unresolved D. The specimen sequenced was PBMCs. CDR3 DNA: TGTGCCAGCAGTGTCTCAGGTCCCACTGAAGCTTTCTTT. Translating it yields CASSVSGPTEAFF.